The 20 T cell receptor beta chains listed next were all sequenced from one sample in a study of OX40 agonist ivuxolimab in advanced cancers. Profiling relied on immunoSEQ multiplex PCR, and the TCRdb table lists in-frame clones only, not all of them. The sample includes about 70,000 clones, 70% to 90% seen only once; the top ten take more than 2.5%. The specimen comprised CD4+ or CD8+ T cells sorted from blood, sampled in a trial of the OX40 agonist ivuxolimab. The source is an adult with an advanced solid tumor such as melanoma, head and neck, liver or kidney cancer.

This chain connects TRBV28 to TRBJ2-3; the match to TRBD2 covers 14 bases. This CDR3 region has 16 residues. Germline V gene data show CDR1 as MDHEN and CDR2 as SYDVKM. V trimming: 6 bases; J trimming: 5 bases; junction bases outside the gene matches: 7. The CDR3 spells CASSPGLAGVGDTQYF. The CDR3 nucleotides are TGTGCCAGCAGCCCGGGACTAGCGGGGGTGGGAGATACGCAGTATTTT.

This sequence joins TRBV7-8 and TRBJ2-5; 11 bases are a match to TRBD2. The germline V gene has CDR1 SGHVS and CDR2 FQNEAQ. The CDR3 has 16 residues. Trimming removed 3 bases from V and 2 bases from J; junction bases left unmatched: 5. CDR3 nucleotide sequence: TGTGCCAGCAGCTTGAGGGGACTAGCGGTACAAGAGACCCAGTACTTC. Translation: CASSLRGLAVQETQYF.

CDR3 amino acids: CASSTSPTGTIYF. CDR3 nucleotides: TGTGCCAGCAGCACCTCCCCGACAGGGACTATATATTTT. V gene TRBV7-6 combines with J gene TRBJ1-3; 7 bases are a match to TRBD1. Trimming cost V 5 bases and J 13 bases; bases outside gene matches: 11. CDR1 and CDR2 from the germline V gene are SGHVS and FNYEAQ. This CDR3 is built from 13 residues.

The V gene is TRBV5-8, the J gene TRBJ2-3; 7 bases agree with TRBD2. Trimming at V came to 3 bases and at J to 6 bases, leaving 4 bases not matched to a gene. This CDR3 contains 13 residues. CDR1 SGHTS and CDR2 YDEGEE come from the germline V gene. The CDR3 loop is CASSSTLADTQYF. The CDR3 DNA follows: TGTGCCAGCAGCTCGACACTAGCGGATACGCAGTATTTT.

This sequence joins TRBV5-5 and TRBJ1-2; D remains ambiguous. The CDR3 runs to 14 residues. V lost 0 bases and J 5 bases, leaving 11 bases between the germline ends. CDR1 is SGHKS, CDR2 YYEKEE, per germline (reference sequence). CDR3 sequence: CASSLGRTDYGYTF. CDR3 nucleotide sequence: TGTGCCAGCAGCTTGGGCAGGACCGATTATGGCTACACCTTC.

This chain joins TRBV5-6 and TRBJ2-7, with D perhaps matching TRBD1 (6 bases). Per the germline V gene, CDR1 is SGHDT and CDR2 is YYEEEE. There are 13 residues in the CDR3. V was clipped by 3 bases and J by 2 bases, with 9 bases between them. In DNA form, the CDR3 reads TGTGCCAGCAGCTCAGGACAGACCTACGAGCAGTACTTC. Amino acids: CASSSGQTYEQYF.

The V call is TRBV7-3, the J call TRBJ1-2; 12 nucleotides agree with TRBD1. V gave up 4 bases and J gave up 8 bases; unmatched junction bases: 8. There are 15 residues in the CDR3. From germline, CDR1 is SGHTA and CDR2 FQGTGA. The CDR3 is CASSYGTGGAEGYTF. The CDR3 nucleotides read TGTGCCAGCAGCTATGGGACAGGGGGCGCGGAAGGCTACACCTTC.

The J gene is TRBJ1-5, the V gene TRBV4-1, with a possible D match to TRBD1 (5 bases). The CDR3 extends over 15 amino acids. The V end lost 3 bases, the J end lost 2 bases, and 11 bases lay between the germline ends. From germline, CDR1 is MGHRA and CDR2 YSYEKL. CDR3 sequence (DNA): TGCGCCAGCAGCCAGGGACCTCCAGGCAATCAGCCCCAGCATTTT. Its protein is CASSQGPPGNQPQHF.

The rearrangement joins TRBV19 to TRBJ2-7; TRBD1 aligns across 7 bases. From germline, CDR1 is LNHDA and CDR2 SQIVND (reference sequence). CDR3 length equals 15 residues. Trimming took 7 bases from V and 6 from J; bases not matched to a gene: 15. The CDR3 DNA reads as TGTGCCAGTACCCAAACCTCCGGGACAGTGGGCGAGCAGTACTTC. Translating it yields CASTQTSGTVGEQYF.

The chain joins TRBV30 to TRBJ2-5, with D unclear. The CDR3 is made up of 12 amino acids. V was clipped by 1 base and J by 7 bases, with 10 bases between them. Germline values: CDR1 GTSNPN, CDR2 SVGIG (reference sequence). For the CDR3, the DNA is TGTGCCTGGAGTGCTATTTCGGTGACCCAGTACTTC. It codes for CAWSAISVTQYF.

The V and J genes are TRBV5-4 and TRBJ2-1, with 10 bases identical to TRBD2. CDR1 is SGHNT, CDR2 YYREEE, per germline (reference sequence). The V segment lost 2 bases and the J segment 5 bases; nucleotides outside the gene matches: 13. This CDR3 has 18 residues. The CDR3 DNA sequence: TGTGCCAGCAGCTTCCAGTTTCGCAGCGGGGGGGCCAACAATGAGCAGTTCTTC. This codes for CASSFQFRSGGANNEQFF. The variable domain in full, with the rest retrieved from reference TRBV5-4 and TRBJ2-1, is ETGVTQSPTHLIKTRGQQVTLRCSSQSGHNTVSWYQQALGQGPQFIFQYYREEENGRGNFPPRFSGLQFPNYSSELNVNALELDDSALYLCASSFQFRSGGANNEQFFGPGTRLTVL.

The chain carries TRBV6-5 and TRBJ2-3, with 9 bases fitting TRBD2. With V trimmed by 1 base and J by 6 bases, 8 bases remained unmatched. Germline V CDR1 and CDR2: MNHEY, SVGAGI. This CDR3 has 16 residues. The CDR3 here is CASSYFARGGQDTQYF. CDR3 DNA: TGTGCCAGCAGTTACTTCGCGCGGGGGGGGCAGGATACGCAGTATTTT.

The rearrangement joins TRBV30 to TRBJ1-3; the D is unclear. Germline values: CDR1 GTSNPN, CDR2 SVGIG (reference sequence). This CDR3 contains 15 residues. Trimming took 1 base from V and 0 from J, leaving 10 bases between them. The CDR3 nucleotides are TGTGCCTGGAGTGGCCAGATTTCCTCTGGAAACACCATATATTTT. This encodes CAWSGQISSGNTIYF. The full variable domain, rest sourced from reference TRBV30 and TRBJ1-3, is SQTIHQWPATLVQPVGSPLSLECTVEGTSNPNLYWYRQAAGRGLQLLFYSVGIGQISSEVPQNLSASRPQDRQFILSSKKLLLSDSGFYLCAWSGQISSGNTIYFGEGSWLTVV.

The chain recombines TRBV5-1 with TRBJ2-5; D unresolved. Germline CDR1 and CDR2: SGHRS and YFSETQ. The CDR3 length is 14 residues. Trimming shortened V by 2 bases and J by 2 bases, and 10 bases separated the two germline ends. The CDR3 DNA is TGCGCCAGCAGCTTCACCGGAACTCAAGAGACCCAGTACTTC. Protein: CASSFTGTQETQYF.

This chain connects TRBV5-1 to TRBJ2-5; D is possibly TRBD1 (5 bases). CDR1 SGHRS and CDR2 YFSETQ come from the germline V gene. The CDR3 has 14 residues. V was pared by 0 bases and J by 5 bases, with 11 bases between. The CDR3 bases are TGCGCCAGCAGCTTGGAAGGGGTGAGGGAGACCCAGTACTTC. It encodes CASSLEGVRETQYF.

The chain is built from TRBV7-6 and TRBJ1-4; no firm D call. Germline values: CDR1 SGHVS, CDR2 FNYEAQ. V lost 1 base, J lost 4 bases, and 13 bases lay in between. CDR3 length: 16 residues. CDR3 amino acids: CASSLDNGLFNEKLFF. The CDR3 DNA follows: TGTGCCAGCAGCTTAGACAATGGACTATTTAATGAAAAACTGTTTTTT.

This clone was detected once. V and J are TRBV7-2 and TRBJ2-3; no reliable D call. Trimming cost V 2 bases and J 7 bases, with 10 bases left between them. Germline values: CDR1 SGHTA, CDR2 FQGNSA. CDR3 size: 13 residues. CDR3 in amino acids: CASSLIRRNTQYF. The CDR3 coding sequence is TGTGCCAGCAGCTTAATCAGGAGAAATACGCAGTATTTT.

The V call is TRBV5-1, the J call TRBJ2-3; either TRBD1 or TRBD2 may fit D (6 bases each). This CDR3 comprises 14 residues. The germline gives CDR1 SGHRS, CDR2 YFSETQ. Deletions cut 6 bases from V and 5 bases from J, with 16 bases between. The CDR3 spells CASKLQGRGDTQYF. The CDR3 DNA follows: TGCGCCAGCAAACTCCAGGGGCGGGGAGATACGCAGTATTTT. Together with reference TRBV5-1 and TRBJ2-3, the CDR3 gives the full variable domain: KAGVTQTPRYLIKTRGQQVTLSCSPISGHRSVSWYQQTPGQGLQFLFEYFSETQRNKGNFPGRFSGRQFSNSRSEMNVSTLELGDSALYLCASKLQGRGDTQYFGPGTRLTVL.

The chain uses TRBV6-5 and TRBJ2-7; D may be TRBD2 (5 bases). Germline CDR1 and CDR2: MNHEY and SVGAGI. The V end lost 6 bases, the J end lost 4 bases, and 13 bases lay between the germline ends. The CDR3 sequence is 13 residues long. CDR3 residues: CASSAMRGYEQYF. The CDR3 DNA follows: TGTGCCAGCAGCGCAATGCGCGGGTACGAGCAGTACTTC.

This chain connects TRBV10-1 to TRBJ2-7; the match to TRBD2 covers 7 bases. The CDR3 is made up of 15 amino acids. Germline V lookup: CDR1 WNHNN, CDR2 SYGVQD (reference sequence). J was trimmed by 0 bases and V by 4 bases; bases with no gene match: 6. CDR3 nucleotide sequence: TGCGCCAGCAGTGCCTCGGGGGGTCTCTCCTACGAGCAGTACTTC. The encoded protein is CASSASGGLSYEQYF.